This T cell receptor (beta chain) was found in a study of Ad26.COV2.S vaccination and SARS-CoV-2 variants. The study, taken as a whole, reports: Recipients of either vaccine or placebo displayed similar breadth of non-spike TCRs. The study found higher spike-specific TCR breadth in vaccine than placebo recipients.

Comment on this clone: Its antigen is still unknown.

CDR3 length: 17 residues. V gave up 2 bases and J gave up 2 bases, with 17 bases separating them. Germline-derived CDR1 and CDR2 are LGHNA and YSLEER. The assay was immunoSEQ multiplex PCR, and TCRdb's table has in-frame clones only and misses some. Seen here are under 150,000 clones, 86% observed once, and the top ten hold about 5%. The sample here was peripheral blood, taken after recovery from COVID-19. J is TRBJ2-3 and V is TRBV4-3; tentatively, D is TRBD1 (5 bases). The TCR sequence derives from a human donor who had recovered from COVID-19. The CDR3 nucleotides are TGCGCCAGCAGCCAAAAGGTAGGGGAATCCTACACAGATACGCAGTATTTT. This codes for CASSQKVGESYTDTQYF.